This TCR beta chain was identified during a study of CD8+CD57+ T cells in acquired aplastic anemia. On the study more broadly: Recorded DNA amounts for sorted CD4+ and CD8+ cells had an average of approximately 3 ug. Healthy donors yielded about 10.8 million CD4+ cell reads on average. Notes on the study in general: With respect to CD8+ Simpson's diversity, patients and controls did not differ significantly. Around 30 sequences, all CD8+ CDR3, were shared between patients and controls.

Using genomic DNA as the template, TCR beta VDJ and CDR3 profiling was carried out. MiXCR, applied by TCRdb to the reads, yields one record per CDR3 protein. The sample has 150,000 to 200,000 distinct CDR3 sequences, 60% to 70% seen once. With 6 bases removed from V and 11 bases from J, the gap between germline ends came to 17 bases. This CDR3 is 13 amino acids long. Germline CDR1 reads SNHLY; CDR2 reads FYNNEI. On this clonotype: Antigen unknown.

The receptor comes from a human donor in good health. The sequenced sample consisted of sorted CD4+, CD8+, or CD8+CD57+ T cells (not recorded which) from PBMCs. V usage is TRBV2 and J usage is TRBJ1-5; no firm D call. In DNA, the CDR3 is TGTGCCAGCAGGGACCTCGACGTGAGGACCCAGCATTTT. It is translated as CASRDLDVRTQHF.